This TCR beta chain was documented in a study of OX40 agonist ivuxolimab in advanced cancers. The repertoire was sequenced with immunoSEQ multiplex PCR; TCRdb's copy has only in-frame clones and lacks some. Of around 39,000 clones listed, roughly three quarters are singletons. Of note for this clone: Its antigen is as yet unknown.

Whole-study findings and limits: Still undetermined is the antigen specificity of the expanded peripheral T cells. Averaging showed that CD8+ T cells had more expanded clones than CD4+ did.

Unmatched junction bases numbered 5, after V lost 3 bases and J lost 4 bases. From germline, CDR1 is KGHSH and CDR2 LQKENI. The CDR3 is 15 amino acids. The V gene is TRBV18, the J gene TRBJ1-2, with 10 bases matching TRBD1. The sequence came from an adult with an advanced solid tumor such as melanoma, head and neck, liver or kidney cancer. The sample was CD4+ or CD8+ T cells sorted from blood, taken in a trial of the OX40 agonist ivuxolimab. CDR3 sequence (DNA): TGTGCCAGCTCACCTCCGGGACAGGGGATCTATGGCTACACCTTC. This gives the protein CASSPPGQGIYGYTF.